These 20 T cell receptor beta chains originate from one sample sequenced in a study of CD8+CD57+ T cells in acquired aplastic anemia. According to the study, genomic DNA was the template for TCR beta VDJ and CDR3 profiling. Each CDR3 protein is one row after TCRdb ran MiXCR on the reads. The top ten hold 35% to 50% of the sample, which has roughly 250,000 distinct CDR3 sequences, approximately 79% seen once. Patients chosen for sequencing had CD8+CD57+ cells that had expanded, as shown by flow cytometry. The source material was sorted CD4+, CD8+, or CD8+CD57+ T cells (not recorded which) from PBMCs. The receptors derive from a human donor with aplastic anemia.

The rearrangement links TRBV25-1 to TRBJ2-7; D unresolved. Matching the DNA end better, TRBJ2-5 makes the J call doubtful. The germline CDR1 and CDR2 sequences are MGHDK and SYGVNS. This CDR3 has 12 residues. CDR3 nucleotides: TGTGCCAGCAGTGTACTCGGGGAGACCCAGTACTTC. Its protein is CASSVLGETQYF.

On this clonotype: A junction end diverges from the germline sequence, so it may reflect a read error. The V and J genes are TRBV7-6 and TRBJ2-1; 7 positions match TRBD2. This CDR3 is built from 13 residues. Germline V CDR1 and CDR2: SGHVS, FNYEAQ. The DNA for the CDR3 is TGTGCCAGCAGTTTGGGGGGGATTAATGGGCAGCTCTTC. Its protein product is CASSLGGINGQLF.

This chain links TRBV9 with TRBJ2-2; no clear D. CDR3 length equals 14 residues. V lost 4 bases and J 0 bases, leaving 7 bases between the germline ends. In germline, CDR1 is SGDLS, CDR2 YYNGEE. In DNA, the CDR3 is TGTGCCAGCAGCTTAGTTTCGAACACCGGGGAGCTGTTTTTT. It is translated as CASSLVSNTGELFF.

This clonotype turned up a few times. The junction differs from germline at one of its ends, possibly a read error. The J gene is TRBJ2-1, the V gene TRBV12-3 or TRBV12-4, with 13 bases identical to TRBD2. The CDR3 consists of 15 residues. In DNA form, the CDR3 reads TGTGCCAGCAGTTTAGGTCAGGGACTAGCGGGAAGTCTGTCCTTC. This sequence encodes CASSLGQGLAGSLSF.

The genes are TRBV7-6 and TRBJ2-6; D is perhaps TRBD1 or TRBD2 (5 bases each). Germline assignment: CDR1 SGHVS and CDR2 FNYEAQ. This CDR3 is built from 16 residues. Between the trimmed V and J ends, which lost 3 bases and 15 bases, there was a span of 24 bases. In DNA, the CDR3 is TGTGCCAGCAGCTTGGCGGGCAGCAATGGGGCCCACGACCTGACTTTC. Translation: CASSLAGSNGAHDLTF.

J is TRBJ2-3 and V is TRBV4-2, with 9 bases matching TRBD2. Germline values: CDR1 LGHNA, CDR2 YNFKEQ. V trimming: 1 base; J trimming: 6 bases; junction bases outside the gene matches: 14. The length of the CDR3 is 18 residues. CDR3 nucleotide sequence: TGTGCCAGCAGCCAAGGTACCTTAGCGGGAGCGGAGATGGATACGCAGTATTTT. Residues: CASSQGTLAGAEMDTQYF.

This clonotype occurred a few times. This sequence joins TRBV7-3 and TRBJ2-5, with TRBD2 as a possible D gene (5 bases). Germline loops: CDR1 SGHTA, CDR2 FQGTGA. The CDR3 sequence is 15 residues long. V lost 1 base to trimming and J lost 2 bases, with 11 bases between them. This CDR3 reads CASSLNGGQQETQYF. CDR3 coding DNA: TGTGCCAGCAGCTTAAATGGCGGGCAGCAAGAGACCCAGTACTTC.

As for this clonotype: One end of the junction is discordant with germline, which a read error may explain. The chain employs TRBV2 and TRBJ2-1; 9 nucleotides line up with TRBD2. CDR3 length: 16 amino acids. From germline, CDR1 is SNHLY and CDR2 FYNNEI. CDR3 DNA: TGTGCCAGCAGCGAAGAAAGAAGCGGGGGGAGCGATGAGCAGTTCTTC. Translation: CASSEERSGGSDEQFF.

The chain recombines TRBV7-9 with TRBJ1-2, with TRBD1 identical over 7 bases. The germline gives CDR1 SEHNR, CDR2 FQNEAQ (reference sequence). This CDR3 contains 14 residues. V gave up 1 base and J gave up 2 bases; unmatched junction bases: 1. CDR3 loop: CASSLGGGNYGYTF. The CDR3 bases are TGTGCCAGCAGCTTAGGAGGGGGCAACTATGGCTACACCTTC.

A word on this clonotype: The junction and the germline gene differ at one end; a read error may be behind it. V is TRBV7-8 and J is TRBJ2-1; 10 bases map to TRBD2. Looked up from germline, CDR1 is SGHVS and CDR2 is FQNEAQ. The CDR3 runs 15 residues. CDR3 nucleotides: TGTGCCAGCAACTTAGCGGGAGGTCCCGACACGCAGCAGTTCTTC. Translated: CASNLAGGPDTQQFF.

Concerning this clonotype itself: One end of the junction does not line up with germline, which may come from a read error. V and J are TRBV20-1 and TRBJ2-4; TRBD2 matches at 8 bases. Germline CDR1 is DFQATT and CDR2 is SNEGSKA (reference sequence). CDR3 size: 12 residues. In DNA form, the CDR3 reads TGTGCCAGCGGGGGCGGGGGCACAGATCAGTACTTC. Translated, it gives CASGGGGTDQYF.

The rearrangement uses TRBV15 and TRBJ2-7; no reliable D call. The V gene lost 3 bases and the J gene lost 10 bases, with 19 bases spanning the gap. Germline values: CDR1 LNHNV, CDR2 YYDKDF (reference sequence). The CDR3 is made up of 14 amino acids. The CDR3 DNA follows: TGTGCCACCAGCAGGGGCTCCAGACAAGAGGACCAGTACTTC. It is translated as CATSRGSRQEDQYF.

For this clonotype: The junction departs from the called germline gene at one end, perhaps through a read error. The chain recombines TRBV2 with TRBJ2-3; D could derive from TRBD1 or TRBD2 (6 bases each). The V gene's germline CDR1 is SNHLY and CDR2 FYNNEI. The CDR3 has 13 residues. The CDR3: CASSDGGRGTHEF. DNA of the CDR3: TGTGCCAGCAGTGACGGGGGCAGAGGAACGCACGAGTTT.

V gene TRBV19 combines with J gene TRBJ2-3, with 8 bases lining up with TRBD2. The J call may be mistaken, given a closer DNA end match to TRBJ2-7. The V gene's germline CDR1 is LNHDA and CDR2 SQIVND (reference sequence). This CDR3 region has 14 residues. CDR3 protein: CASSITSGRYEQYF. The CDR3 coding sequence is TGTGCCAGTAGTATTACTAGCGGTCGCTACGAGCAGTACTTC.

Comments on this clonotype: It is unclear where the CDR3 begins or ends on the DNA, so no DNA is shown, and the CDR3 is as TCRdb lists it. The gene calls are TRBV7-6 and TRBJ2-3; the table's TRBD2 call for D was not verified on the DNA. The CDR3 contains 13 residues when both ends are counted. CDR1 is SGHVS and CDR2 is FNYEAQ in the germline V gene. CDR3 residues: CASGVGGGNKQFF.

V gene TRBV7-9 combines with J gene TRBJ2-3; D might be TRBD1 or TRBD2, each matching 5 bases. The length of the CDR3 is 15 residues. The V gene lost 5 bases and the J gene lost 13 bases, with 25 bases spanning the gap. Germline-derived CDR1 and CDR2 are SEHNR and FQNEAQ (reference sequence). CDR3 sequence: CASSPVDGVGDDEYF. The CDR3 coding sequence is TGTGCCAGCAGCCCCGTAGACGGGGTGGGGGACGATGAGTATTTT. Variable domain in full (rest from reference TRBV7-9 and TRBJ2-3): DTGVSQNPRHKITKRGQNVTFRCDPISEHNRLYWYRQTLGQGPEFLTYFQNEAQLEKSRLLSDRFSAERPKGSFSTLEIQRTEQGDSAMYLCASSPVDGVGDDEYFGPGTRLTVL.

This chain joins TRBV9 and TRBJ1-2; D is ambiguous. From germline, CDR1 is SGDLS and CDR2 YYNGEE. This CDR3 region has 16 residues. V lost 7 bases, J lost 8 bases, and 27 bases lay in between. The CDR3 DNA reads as TGTGCCAGCGGATTAGCTGGGAACAGTCTGTACTTCGGCTACACCTTC. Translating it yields CASGLAGNSLYFGYTF.

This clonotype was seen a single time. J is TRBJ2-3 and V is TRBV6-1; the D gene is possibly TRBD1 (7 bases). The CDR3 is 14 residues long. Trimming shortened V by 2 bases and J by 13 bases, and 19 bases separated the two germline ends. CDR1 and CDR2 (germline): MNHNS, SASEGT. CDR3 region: CASSESGEQGKEYF. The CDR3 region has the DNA TGTGCCAGCAGTGAATCGGGGGAACAGGGGAAAGAGTATTTT.

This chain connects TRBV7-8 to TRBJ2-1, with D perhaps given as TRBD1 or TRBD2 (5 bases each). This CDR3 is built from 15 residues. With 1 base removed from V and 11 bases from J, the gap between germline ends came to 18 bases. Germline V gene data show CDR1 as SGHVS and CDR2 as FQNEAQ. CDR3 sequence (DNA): TGTGCCAGCAGCTTAGAGGGACGTCCGGATACGCAGCAGTTCTTC. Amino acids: CASSLEGRPDTQQFF.

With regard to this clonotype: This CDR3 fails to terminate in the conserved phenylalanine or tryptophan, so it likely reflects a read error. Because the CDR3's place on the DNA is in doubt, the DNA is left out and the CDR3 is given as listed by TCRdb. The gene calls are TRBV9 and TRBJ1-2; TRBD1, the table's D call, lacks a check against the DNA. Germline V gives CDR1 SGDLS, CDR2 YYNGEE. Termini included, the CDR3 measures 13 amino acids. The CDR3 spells CASSLDLTGNTTV.